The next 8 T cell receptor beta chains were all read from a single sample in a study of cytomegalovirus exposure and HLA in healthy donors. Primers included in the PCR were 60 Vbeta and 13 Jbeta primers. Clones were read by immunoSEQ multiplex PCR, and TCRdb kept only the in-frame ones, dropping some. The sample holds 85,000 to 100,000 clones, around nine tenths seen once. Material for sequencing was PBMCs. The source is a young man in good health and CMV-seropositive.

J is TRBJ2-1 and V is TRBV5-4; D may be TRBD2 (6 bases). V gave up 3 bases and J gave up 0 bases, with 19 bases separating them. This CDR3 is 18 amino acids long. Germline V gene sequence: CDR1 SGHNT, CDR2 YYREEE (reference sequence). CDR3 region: CASSSSAGTSSSYNEQFF. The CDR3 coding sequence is TGTGCCAGCAGCTCCTCCGCCGGGACTTCTAGCTCCTACAATGAGCAGTTCTTC.

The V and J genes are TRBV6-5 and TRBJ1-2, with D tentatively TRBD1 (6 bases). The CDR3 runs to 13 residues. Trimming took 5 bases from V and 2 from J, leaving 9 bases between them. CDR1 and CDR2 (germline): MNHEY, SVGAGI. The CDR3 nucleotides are TGTGCCAGCAGTCTAGACAGGAACTATGGCTACACCTTC. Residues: CASSLDRNYGYTF.

In DNA form, the CDR3 reads TGTGCCAGTAGTATAGGTGAACTAGCGGGAAAAGAGACCCAGTACTTC. This encodes CASSIGELAGKETQYF. V and J are TRBV19 and TRBJ2-5, with TRBD2 matching 10 bases. Germline lookup yields CDR1 LNHDA and CDR2 SQIVND (reference sequence). With V trimmed by 1 base and J by 3 bases, 5 bases remained unmatched. The CDR3 totals 16 residues.

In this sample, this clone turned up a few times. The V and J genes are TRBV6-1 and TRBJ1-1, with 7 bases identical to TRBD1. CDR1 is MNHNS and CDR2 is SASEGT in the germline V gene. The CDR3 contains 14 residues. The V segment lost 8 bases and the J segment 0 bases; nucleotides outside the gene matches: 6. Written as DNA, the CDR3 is TGTGCCAGCGGACGGGGACAGCTGAACACTGAAGCTTTCTTT. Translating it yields CASGRGQLNTEAFF.

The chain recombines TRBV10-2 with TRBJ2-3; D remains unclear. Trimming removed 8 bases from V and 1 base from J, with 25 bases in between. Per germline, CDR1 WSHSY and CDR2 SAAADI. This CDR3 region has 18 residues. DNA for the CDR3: TGCGCCAGCGTCCCACCCCCCGGTCGGAGCGCGGGCACAGATACGCAGTATTTT. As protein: CASVPPPGRSAGTDTQYF.

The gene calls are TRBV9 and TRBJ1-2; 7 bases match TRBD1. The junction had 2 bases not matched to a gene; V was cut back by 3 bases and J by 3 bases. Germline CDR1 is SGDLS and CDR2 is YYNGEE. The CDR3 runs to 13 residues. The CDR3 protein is CASSGGTDYGYTF. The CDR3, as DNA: TGTGCCAGCAGCGGCGGGACAGACTATGGCTACACCTTC.

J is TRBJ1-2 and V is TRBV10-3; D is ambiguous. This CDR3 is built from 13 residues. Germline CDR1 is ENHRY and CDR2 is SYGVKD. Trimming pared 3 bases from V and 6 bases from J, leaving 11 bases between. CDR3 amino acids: CAISDPKTDGYTF. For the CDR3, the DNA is TGTGCCATCAGTGACCCGAAGACTGATGGCTACACCTTC.

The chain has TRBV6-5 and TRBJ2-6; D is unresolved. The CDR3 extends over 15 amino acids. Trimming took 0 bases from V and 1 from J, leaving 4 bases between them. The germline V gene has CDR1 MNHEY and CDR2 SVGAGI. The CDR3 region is CASSYSRSGANVLTF. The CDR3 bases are TGTGCCAGCAGTTACTCGAGGTCTGGGGCCAACGTCCTGACTTTC.